The rows below give T cell receptor beta chains drawn from one sample of a study of beta chain features in type 1 diabetes. Generated by immunoSEQ multiplex PCR, the TCRdb table keeps only in-frame clones and is missing some. Of about 230,000 clones in the sample, 16% were seen once. The specimen sequenced was naive CD4+ T cells from blood. The receptors were sampled from a young man with type 1 diabetes. Each CDR3 is given with its conserved first and last residue. A D gene is named only where the DNA matches it firmly. The size entry is marked missing in some rows and otherwise reads once, few, many or a size class.

V	size	J	D	DNA	CDR3
TRBV18	-	TRBJ1-1	TRBD1	TGTGCCAGCTCCCTAGGGACAGCGGCTGAAGCTTTCTTT	CASSLGTAAEAFF
TRBV5-1	-	TRBJ2-3	-	TGCGCCAGCAGCTTGGACCGCATCGGCACAGATACGCAGTATTTT	CASSLDRIGTDTQYF
TRBV7-2	few	TRBJ2-7	-	TGTGCCAGCAGCTTAGGCCGCGGCTACGAGCAGTACTTC	CASSLGRGYEQYF
TRBV29-1	few	TRBJ1-2	-	TGCAGCGTTGAGGGAAACTATGGCTACACCTTC	CSVEGNYGYTF
TRBV28	-	TRBJ1-2	-	TGTGCCAGCAGTTTGGACTATAACTATGGCTACACCTTC	CASSLDYNYGYTF
TRBV30	-	TRBJ2-1	TRBD2	TGTGCCTGGAGTGTAATGGTAGCGGGAGTCTATTTCTTC	CAWSVMVAGVYFF
TRBV2	few	TRBJ2-1	-	TGTGCCAGCACCCTGGGGGAGGTAAATGAGCAGTTCTTC	CASTLGEVNEQFF
TRBV29-1	few	TRBJ1-2	-	TGCAGCGTCTACGGGACTCCTAAGGAGGACTATGGCTACACCTTC	CSVYGTPKEDYGYTF
TRBV20-1	-	TRBJ2-5	-	TGCAGTGCCCCACATGGGGAGACCCAGTACTTC	CSAPHGETQYF
TRBV28	-	TRBJ2-6	TRBD1	TGTGCCAGCATCGATGACAGGGCTGGGGCCAACGTCCTGACTTTC	CASIDDRAGANVLTF
TRBV9	once	TRBJ2-2	-	TGTGCCAGCAGTCGGACAGTGAACACCGGGGAGCTGTTTTTT	CASSRTVNTGELFF
TRBV11-2	-	TRBJ2-4	-	TGTGCCAGCAGCTTTAGTCAGGGGAATCGACGTGACAAAAACATTCAGTACTTC	CASSFSQGNRRDKNIQYF
TRBV29-1	-	TRBJ2-3	-	TGCAGCGTTGTGTTAACTAGCACAGATACGCAGTATTTT	CSVVLTSTDTQYF
TRBV27	-	TRBJ1-5	-	TGTGCCAGCAGTTTCCGGGAAAGTCAGCCCCAGCATTTT	CASSFRESQPQHF
TRBV11-2	-	TRBJ2-3	TRBD1	TGTGCCAGCAGCTTGGGTACAAGACAGGGAGATACGCAGTATTTT	CASSLGTRQGDTQYF
TRBV7-9	-	TRBJ2-5	-	TGTGCCAGCAGCTTCGGCCCCCAAGAGACCCAGTACTTC	CASSFGPQETQYF
TRBV7-8	few	TRBJ2-2	TRBD1	TGTGCCAGCAGGCAACAGGGGGCTACCGGGGAGCTGTTTTTT	CASRQQGATGELFF
TRBV9	few	TRBJ1-5	TRBD1	TGTGCCAGCAGCGCGGACAGGGAACAGCCCCAGCATTTT	CASSADREQPQHF
TRBV4-1	-	TRBJ2-1	-	TGCGCCAGCAGCCAATTGGGGCTACTATACAATGAGCAGTTCTTC	CASSQLGLLYNEQFF
TRBV7-6	-	TRBJ2-1	-	TGTGCCAGCAGCTTATGGCGCAATGAGCAGTTCTTC	CASSLWRNEQFF
TRBV4-3	-	TRBJ1-2	-	TGCGCCAGCAGCCAAGATATGACAGCCTATGGCTACACCTTC	CASSQDMTAYGYTF
TRBV2	few	TRBJ2-3	-	TGTGCCAGCAGTGAAATGTCCACAGATACGCAGTATTTT	CASSEMSTDTQYF
TRBV10-3	-	TRBJ2-7	TRBD1	TGTGCCATCAGTGGTAGGAGGACAGGCCCCTCCTACGAGCAGTACTTC	CAISGRRTGPSYEQYF
TRBV30	-	TRBJ2-1	-	TGTGCCTGGAAAGACTACCTAACCTACAATGAGCAGTTCTTC	CAWKDYLTYNEQFF
TRBV6-5	-	TRBJ1-2	-	TGTGCCAGCAGCCCCGGGGAAGGCTACACCTTC	CASSPGEGYTF
TRBV28	-	TRBJ2-3	-	TGTGCCAGCAGTTTAGGGGATACGCAGTATTTT	CASSLGDTQYF
TRBV5-4	few	TRBJ2-5	-	TGTGCCAGCAGCGCGTCTCAGGGGTTGGAGACCCAGTACTTC	CASSASQGLETQYF
TRBV29-1	few	TRBJ2-1	TRBD2	TGCAGCGTTGAAGATAGGGCTAGCGGGAGCCGCAATGAGCAGTTCTTC	CSVEDRASGSRNEQFF
TRBV18	few	TRBJ2-3	-	TGTGCCAGCTCACCAGGGCCAGCGACAGATACGCAGTATTTT	CASSPGPATDTQYF
TRBV18	-	TRBJ2-1	-	TGTGCCAGCTCACCATTGACAGGTTCCTCCAATGAGCAGTTCTTC	CASSPLTGSSNEQFF
TRBV4-3	few	TRBJ2-6	TRBD1	TGCGCCAGCAGCTACCAGACAGGGTCTGGGGCCAACGTCCTGACTTTC	CASSYQTGSGANVLTF
TRBV7-3	-	TRBJ2-1	TRBD2	TGTGCCAGCAGCTCCCCAGCGGGAAACAATGAGCAGTTCTTC	CASSSPAGNNEQFF
TRBV6-5	few	TRBJ2-3	-	TGTGCCAGCAGACCGGGGACAGATACGCAGTATTTT	CASRPGTDTQYF
TRBV30	few	TRBJ1-1	TRBD1	TGTGCCTGGAGCCGGACAGGGAACACTGAAGCTTTCTTT	CAWSRTGNTEAFF
TRBV7-2	few	TRBJ2-1	-	TGTGCCAGCAGCCCTATACAGCGGCGGGATGAGCAGTTCTTC	CASSPIQRRDEQFF
TRBV30	few	TRBJ2-7	-	TGTGCCTGGAGTGTGGGCCGAGTCGGGGGAGCCTACGAGCAGTACTTC	CAWSVGRVGGAYEQYF
TRBV29-1	-	TRBJ1-1	-	TGCAGCGTTGCCCGGGCCGACACTGAAGCTTTCTTT	CSVARADTEAFF
TRBV7-9	few	TRBJ2-2	TRBD2	TGTGCCAGCAGCCCTTCAACTAGCGGGAGCCCCACCGGGGAGCTGTTTTTT	CASSPSTSGSPTGELFF